The source of this TCR beta chain is a study of tumor and adjacent non-tumor tissue in lung cancer. Study overall: Patients were aged about 31 to 85, nine to eleven men and about 5 women, stage I to III. Study-wide findings and caveats: Tumor TCR diversity, when higher, was linked to shorter survival.

A modified ARM-PCR protocol with three rounds of nested PCR amplified TCRbeta. Each CDR3 protein gets one entry after TCRdb re-called the multiplex PCR reads with MiXCR. The sample has 130,000 or so distinct CDR3 sequences, 60% to 70% seen once. No cell sorting was done before RNA was extracted from the tissue. Newly diagnosed lung cancer patients had thoracic surgery in China, August–late 2014, without prior chemotherapy. CDR3 length: 16 amino acids. V shed 2 bases, J shed 3 bases, and the junction held 6 bases outside the gene matches. In germline, CDR1 is MDHEN, CDR2 SYDVKM. The table lists this clonotype with many counts. Its specificity is unknown.

The chain couples TRBV28 to TRBJ2-7; 11 nucleotides match TRBD1. Sequenced sample: lung tumor tissue. The clonotype originates from a man aged 25-45 years with non-small cell lung cancer. As DNA, the CDR3 is TGTGCCAGCAGTTTACTAGGGACAGGGGGTGTCTACGAGCAGTACTTC. Translated, it gives CASSLLGTGGVYEQYF.